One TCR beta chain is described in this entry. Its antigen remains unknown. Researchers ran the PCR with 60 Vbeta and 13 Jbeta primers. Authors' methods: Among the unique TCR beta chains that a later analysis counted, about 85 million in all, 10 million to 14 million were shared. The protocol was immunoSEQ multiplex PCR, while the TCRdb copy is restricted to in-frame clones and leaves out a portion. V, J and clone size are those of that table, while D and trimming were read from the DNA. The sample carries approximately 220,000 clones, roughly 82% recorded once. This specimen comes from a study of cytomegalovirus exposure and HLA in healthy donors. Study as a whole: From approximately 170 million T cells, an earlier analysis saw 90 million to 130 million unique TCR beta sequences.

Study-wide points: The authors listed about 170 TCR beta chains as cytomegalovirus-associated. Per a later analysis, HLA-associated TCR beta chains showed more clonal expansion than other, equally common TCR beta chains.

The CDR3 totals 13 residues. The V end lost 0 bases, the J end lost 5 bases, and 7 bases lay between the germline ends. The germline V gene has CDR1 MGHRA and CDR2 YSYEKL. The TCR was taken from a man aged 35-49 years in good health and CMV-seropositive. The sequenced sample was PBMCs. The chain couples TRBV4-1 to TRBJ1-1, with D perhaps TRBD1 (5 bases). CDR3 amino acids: CASSQDGGTEAFF. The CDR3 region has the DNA TGCGCCAGCAGCCAAGATGGGGGGACTGAAGCTTTCTTT.